Listed here are 5 T cell receptor beta chains from one sample, sequenced in a study of T-cell reconstitution after alpha-beta-depleted transplantation in children (dated by TCRdb to 2016 to 2017). Reading the label with the study, this specimen's treatment or condition is: allogeneic hematopoietic cell transplantation with graft depleted of TCRalphabeta T cells and CD19 B cells. To prepare the library, PCR was applied. The sequencer was an Illumina HiSeq 2500. Molecular barcoding was employed in the preparation of TCR libraries, with unique molecular identifiers being used to normalize TCRbeta repertoire quantification. TCRdb redid the processing of the public reads, applying fastp at Q25 and MiXCR, and retained in-frame beta chains. Each record represents a unique CDR3 protein, reported with the most common genes and DNA among its rows. The sample profile shows 300,000 to 350,000 distinct CDR3 sequences; 15% to 20% of them were found once. The top ten constitute about 41% of the sample.

The sequencing used PBMCs, mostly from graft donor cells, collected 360 days after TCRalphabeta/CD19-depleted stem cell transplant. These receptors were collected from a male patient between 2 and 10 years old who had a stem cell transplant for acute lymphoblastic leukemia, so the T cells may come from the graft donor.

The genes are TRBV5-1 and TRBJ2-7, with no clear D. Looked up from germline, CDR1 is SGHRS and CDR2 is YFSETQ. Trimming stripped 0 bases from V and 0 bases from J, with 7 bases between. The CDR3 loop spans 14 amino acids. CDR3 sequence: CASSLGGYSYEQYF. In DNA, the CDR3 is TGCGCCAGCAGCTTGGGCGGCTACTCCTACGAGCAGTACTTC.

This clonotype was seen a handful of times. The rearrangement joins TRBV20-1 to TRBJ1-1, with TRBD1 identical over 7 bases. The V and J ends lost 6 bases and 2 bases, in that order; junction bases with no gene match: 6. This CDR3 spans 13 amino acids. Germline CDR1 reads DFQATT; CDR2 reads SNEGSKA (reference sequence). The CDR3 nucleotides are TGCAGTGCCACGACAGGGTTCAACACTGAAGCTTTCTTT. Translated: CSATTGFNTEAFF.

Only a few counts were recorded for this clonotype. CDR3 loop: CASTPGGELFF. CDR3 DNA sequence: TGTGCCAGCACCCCAGGCGGGGAGCTGTTTTTT. This sequence joins TRBV7-6 and TRBJ2-2; D is unclear. The CDR3 extends over 11 amino acids. Germline CDR1 and CDR2: SGHVS and FNYEAQ. V dropped 7 bases and J dropped 7 bases, with 7 bases sitting between them. The full variable domain, in which reference TRBV7-6 and TRBJ2-2 provide the parts outside the CDR3, is GAGVSQSPRYKVTKRGQDVALRCDPISGHVSLYWYRQALGQGPEFLTYFNYEAQQDKSGLPNDRFSAERPEGSISTLTIQRTEQRDSAMYRCASTPGGELFFGEGSRLTVL.

The chain employs TRBV5-5 and TRBJ1-2; D is unresolved. Germline V lookup: CDR1 SGHKS, CDR2 YYEKEE (reference sequence). V lost 2 bases to trimming and J lost 3 bases, with 14 bases between them. The CDR3 extends over 15 amino acids. The CDR3 sequence is CASSLEGSLDYGYTF. The DNA for the CDR3 is TGTGCCAGCAGCTTAGAAGGCTCTCTGGACTATGGCTACACCTTC.

This clonotype appeared many times. The chain links TRBV12-3 or TRBV12-4 to TRBJ2-3; D possibly corresponds to TRBD1 (5 bases). The CDR3 is made up of 14 amino acids. V dropped 2 bases and J dropped 2 bases, with 8 bases sitting between them. CDR3 residues: CASSLFRDTDTQYF. The CDR3 nucleotides read TGTGCCAGCAGTTTATTCAGGGACACAGATACGCAGTATTTT.